This TCR beta chain stems from a study of T-cell memory formation after mild COVID-19. Overall study: Largely donor-specific TCR clusters were found.

MiXCR was run by TCRdb on the 5' RACE reads, yielding one entry per CDR3 protein. The table shows just over 350,000 distinct CDR3 sequences, with around 14% occurring only once. This CDR3 region has 15 residues. Germline V gene data show CDR1 as LGHDT and CDR2 as YNNKEL (reference sequence). V was clipped by 4 bases and J by 4 bases, with 14 bases between them. This TCR derives from a man younger than 35 who had mild COVID-19 (a few samples of this study predate the infection). Cell type and time point are not known. J is TRBJ2-1 and V is TRBV3-1, with D perhaps matching TRBD1 (6 bases). Sequenced input: PBMCs or a T cell subset sorted from them (not recorded which). CDR3 region: CASSPRPGTYNEQFF. The CDR3 bases are TGTGCCAGCAGCCCACGGCCTGGGACATACAATGAGCAGTTCTTC.